Included here is one TCR beta chain sequence, with context. The antigen is unknown. An end of the junction does not agree with germline; a read error may underlie this. Processing was applied to graft tissue in order to liberate intraepithelial and lamina propria lymphocytes. This record belongs to a study of graft-versus-host responses after intestinal transplantation. Turning to the study itself: Grafts were multivisceral, liver-intestinal, or isolated intestinal. Anti-thymocyte globulin was used for induction in all recipients, who then took tacrolimus and steroids for approximately 3 years.

Study-wide results and limits: Across patients carrying graft-donor T cell macrochimerism, allografts held high graft-versus-host to host-versus-graft clonal ratios. After transplant, early declines in HvG clones were associated with peak levels of circulating GvH clones.

Using immunoSEQ multiplex PCR, the repertoire was profiled, and TCRdb retains in-frame clones only, with some absent. The sample lists 11,000 to 15,000 clones; around 77% were seen once. Germline V CDR1 and CDR2: SSHAT, FNYEAQ (reference sequence). CDR3 length equals 12 residues. The gene calls are TRBV7-7 and TRBJ2-5, with D perhaps matching TRBD2 (6 bases). This material consisted of ileum tissue, taken approximately 27 days after intestinal transplant. This receptor was identified in a human patient who received an intestinal transplant, so some T cells may come from the graft donor. CDR3 in DNA: TGTGCTAGCAGCCCTCGGGGGGAGACCCAGTACTTC. Amino acid sequence: CASSPRGETQYF.